This TCR beta chain was identified in a study of T cell changes during pregnancy in multiple sclerosis (dated by TCRdb to about 2019). Notes on the research overall: In women with multiple sclerosis, the researchers looked at how the T cell repertoire shifted as pregnancy progressed.

In regard to this clone: Its antigen is currently not known. Qualities for individual bases were not recorded, and no much larger clone is one base off.

Library preparation employed the immunoSEQ multiplex PCR assay. TCRdb retrieved this table from immuneACCESS and kept in-frame rearrangements only. Not all clones are present; in checked studies, unresolved V genes account for under half, and no reason is known for the remainder. This sample has under 50,000 clones in its table, and approximately 95% of those were observed once. The ten largest make up 5.5% to 7.5% of the sample. Material: CD8+ T cells from peripheral blood mononuclear cells, obtained in the first trimester of pregnancy. This TCR was sampled from a female donor with multiple sclerosis, enrolled in a pregnancy study.

The CDR3 is CAWSEQTSAYNEQFF. The nucleotide sequence reads as follows: TGTGCCTGGAGTGAACAGACCTCGGCCTACAATGAGCAGTTCTTC. The V and J segments used are TRBV30 and TRBJ2-1, with no reliable assignment of the D segment. A distance of 12 bases separates the germline ends of V and J, which lose 1 base and 2 bases respectively. The CDR3 contains 15 residues, cysteine and phenylalanine counted. Only the CDR3 portion is preserved as DNA: 45 bases, with reading frame beginning at the first base. In the germline V gene (reference sequence), CDR1 corresponds to GTSNPN and CDR2 to SVGIG. Supplemented by the reference TRBV30 and TRBJ2-1 proteins around the CDR3, the complete variable domain is SQTIHQWPATLVQPVGSPLSLECTVEGTSNPNLYWYRQAAGRGLQLLFYSVGIGQISSEVPQNLSASRPQDRQFILSSKKLLLSDSGFYLCAWSEQTSAYNEQFFGPGTRLTVL.